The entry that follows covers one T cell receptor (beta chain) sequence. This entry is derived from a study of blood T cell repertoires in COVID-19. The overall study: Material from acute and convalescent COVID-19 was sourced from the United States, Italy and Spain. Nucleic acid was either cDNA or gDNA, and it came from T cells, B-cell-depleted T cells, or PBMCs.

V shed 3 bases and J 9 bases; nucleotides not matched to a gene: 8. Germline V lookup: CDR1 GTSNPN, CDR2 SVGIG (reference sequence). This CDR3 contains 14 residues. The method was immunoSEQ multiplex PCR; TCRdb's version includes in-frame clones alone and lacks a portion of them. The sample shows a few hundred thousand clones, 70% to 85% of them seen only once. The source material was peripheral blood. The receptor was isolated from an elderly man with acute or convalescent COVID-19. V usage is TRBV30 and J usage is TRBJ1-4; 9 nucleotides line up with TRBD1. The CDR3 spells CAWRPGQGGKKLFF. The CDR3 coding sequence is TGTGCCTGGAGACCGGGACAGGGAGGAAAAAAACTGTTTTTT.